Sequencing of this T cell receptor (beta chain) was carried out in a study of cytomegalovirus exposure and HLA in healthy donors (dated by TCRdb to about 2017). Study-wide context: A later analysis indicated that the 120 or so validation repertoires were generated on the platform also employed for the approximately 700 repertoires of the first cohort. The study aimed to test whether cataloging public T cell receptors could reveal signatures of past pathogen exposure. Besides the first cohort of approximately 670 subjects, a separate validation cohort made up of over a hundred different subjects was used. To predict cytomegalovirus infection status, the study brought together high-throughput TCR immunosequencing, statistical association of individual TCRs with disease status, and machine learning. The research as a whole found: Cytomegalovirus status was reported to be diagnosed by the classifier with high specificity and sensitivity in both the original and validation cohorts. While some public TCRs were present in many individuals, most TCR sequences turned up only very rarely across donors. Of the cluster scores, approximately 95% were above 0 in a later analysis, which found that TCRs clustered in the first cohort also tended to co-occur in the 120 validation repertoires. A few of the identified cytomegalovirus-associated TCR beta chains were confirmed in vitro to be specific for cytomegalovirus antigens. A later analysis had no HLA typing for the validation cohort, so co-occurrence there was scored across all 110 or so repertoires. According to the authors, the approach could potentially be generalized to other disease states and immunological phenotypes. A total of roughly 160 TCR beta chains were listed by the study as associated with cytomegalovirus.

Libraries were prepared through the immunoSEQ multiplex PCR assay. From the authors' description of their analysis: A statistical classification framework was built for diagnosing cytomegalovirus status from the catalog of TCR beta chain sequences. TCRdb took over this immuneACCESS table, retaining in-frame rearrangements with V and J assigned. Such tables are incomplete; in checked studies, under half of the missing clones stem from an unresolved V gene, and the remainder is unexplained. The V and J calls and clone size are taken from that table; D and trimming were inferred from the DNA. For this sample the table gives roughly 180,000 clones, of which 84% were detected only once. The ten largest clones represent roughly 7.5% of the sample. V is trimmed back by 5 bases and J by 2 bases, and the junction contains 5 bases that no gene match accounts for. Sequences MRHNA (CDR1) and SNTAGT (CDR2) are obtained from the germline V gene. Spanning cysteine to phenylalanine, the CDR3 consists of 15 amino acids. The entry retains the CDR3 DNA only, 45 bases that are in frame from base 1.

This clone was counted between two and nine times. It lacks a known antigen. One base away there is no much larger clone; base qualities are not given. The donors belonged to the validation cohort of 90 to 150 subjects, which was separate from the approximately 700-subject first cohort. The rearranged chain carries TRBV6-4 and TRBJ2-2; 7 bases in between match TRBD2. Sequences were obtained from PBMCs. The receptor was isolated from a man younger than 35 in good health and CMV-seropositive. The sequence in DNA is TGTGCCAGCAGTCCCTCGGGAGGTAACACCGGGGAGCTGTTTTTT. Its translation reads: CASSPSGGNTGELFF.